The 5 T cell receptor beta chains reported below all come from one sample, sequenced in a study of cytomegalovirus exposure and HLA in healthy donors. PCR involved 60 Vbeta and 13 Jbeta primers. The assay was immunoSEQ multiplex PCR, and TCRdb's table has in-frame clones only and misses some. This repertoire shows over 100,000 clones, approximately 64% found once; its top ten account for roughly 2.5%. The material sequenced was PBMCs. The receptors here all came from a woman aged 35 to 49 in good health and CMV-seronegative.

This clone was counted only a few times. The chain joins TRBV13 to TRBJ1-1; D is ambiguous. The CDR3 extends over 14 amino acids. Trimming pared 2 bases from V and 1 base from J, leaving 8 bases between. Germline V gene lookup returns CDR1 PRHDT and CDR2 FYEKMQ (reference sequence). This CDR3 reads CASSLTERNTEAFF. The CDR3 region has the DNA TGTGCCAGCAGCTTAACCGAGAGGAACACTGAAGCTTTCTTT.

V and J are TRBV5-4 and TRBJ2-7; TRBD2 aligns across 8 bases. Looked up from germline, CDR1 is SGHNT and CDR2 is YYREEE (reference sequence). CDR3 length equals 16 residues. The V segment lost 4 bases and the J segment 0 bases; nucleotides outside the gene matches: 9. The CDR3 reads CASSPGGVQTSYEQYF. Here the CDR3 DNA reads TGTGCCAGCAGCCCCGGGGGGGTACAAACCTCCTACGAGCAGTACTTC.

This clone was seen only a few times. This sequence joins TRBV9 and TRBJ2-1, with 7 bases that match TRBD2. V shed 2 bases and J 8 bases; nucleotides not matched to a gene: 10. Germline V lookup: CDR1 SGDLS, CDR2 YYNGEE. CDR3 length: 15 amino acids. The CDR3 region is CASSVERGRWDEQFF. The CDR3 DNA is TGTGCCAGCAGCGTCGAGCGGGGCCGGTGGGATGAGCAGTTCTTC.

The chain employs TRBV5-5 and TRBJ1-2, with D possibly being TRBD1 (6 bases). The CDR3 extends over 13 amino acids. Trimming cost V 4 bases and J 7 bases, with 14 bases left between them. The germline CDR1 and CDR2 sequences are SGHKS and YYEKEE (reference sequence). In DNA, the CDR3 is TGTGCCAGCAGCCTCTTGAGGGGGTTTGGCTACACCTTC. It is translated as CASSLLRGFGYTF.

This chain joins TRBV18 and TRBJ2-5, with 10 bases fitting TRBD1. J was trimmed by 2 bases and V by 3 bases; bases with no gene match: 3. Germline loops: CDR1 KGHSH, CDR2 LQKENI. There are 15 residues in the CDR3. In nucleotides, the CDR3 is TGTGCCAGCTCACCTGGACAGGGGGGACAAGAGACCCAGTACTTC. Encoded protein: CASSPGQGGQETQYF.